This T cell receptor beta chain was identified in a study of cytomegalovirus exposure and HLA in healthy donors. The CDR3 length is 15 residues. V gave up 5 bases and J gave up 8 bases; unmatched junction bases: 12. The germline gives CDR1 SGHVS, CDR2 FQNEAQ. Study-level results: Under in vitro conditions, a few CMV-associated chains were confirmed as specific for CMV antigens.

It was with 60 Vbeta and 13 Jbeta primers that the PCR ran. The assay was immunoSEQ multiplex PCR, and TCRdb's table has in-frame clones only and misses some. This table holds 85,000 to 110,000 clones, 65% to 80% found once. With regard to this clone: Its specificity is unknown.

V is TRBV7-8 and J is TRBJ2-1; 7 positions agree with TRBD2. Sequenced: PBMCs. This clonotype was sampled from a woman younger than 30 in good health and CMV-seropositive. DNA for the CDR3: TGTGCCAGCAGCCCACCGGCGGGAGTTCTCGATGAGCAGTTCTTC. Translated, it gives CASSPPAGVLDEQFF.